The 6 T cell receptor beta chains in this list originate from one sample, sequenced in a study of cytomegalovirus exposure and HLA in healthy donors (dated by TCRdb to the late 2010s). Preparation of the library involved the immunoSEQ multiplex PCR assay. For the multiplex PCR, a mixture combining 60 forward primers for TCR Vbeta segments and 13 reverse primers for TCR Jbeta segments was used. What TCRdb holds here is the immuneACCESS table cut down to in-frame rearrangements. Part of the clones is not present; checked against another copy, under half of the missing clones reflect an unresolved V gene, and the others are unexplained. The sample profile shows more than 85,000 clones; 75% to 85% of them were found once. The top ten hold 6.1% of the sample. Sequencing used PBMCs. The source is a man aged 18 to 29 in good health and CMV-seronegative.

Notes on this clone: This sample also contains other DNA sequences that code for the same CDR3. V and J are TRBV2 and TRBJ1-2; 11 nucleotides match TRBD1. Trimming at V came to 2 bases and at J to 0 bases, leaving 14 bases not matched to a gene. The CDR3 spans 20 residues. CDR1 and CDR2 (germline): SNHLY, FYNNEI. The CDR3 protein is CASSELGPWDRGVPNYGYTF. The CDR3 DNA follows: TGTGCCAGCAGTGAATTGGGACCTTGGGACAGGGGGGTCCCTAACTATGGCTACACCTTC.

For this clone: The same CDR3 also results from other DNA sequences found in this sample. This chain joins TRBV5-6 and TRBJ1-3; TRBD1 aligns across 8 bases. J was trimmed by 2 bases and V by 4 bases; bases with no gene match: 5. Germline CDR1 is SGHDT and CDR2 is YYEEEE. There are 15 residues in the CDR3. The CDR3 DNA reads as TGTGCCAGCAGCCCCGAGGGACAGGCTGGAAACACCATATATTTT. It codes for CASSPEGQAGNTIYF.

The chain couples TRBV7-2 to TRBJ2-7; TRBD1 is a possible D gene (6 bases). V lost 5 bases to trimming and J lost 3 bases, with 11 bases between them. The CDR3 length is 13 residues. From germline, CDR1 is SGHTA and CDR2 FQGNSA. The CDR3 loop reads CASSRDTYYEQYF. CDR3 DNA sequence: TGTGCCAGCAGCCGGGACACCTACTACGAGCAGTACTTC.

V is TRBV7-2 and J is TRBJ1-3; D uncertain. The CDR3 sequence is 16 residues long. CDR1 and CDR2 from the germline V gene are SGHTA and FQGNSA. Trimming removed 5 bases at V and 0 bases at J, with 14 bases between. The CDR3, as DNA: TGTGCCAGCAGCCTGACGACACCAACCTCTGGAAACACCATATATTTT. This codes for CASSLTTPTSGNTIYF.

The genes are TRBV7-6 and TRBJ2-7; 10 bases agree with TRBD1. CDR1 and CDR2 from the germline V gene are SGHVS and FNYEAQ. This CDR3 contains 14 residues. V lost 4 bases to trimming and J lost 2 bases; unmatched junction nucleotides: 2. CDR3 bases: TGTGCCAGCAGCTCGGGACAGGGGACCTACGAGCAGTACTTC. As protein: CASSSGQGTYEQYF.

The CDR3 loop reads CASSESGTAAYEQYF. CDR3 nucleotides: TGTGCCAGCAGTGAATCAGGGACAGCAGCCTACGAGCAGTACTTC. The chain combines TRBV6-1 with TRBJ2-7; 7 bases line up with TRBD1. Trimming took 2 bases from V and 2 from J; bases not matched to a gene: 6. In germline, CDR1 is MNHNS, CDR2 SASEGT. This CDR3 comprises 15 residues.